This passage covers 12 T cell receptor beta chains from one sample sequenced in a study of vaccination and CD4 T cells after COVID-19. Antigens for these TCRs are unknown. Once obtained from cultured CD4+ T cells, the DNA was sequenced using the Oncomine TCR Beta short-read assay. TCRdb reprocessed the PCR reads with MiXCR, giving one entry per CDR3 protein. The sample shows roughly 19,000 distinct CDR3 sequences, 66% of them seen only once. Treatment described: roughly nine-day PBMC culture with coronavirus spike peptide pools or control peptides (ViraFEST assay). The specimen sequenced was CD4+ T cells from blood, cultured in vitro. The receptors originated from a human donor who had recovered from COVID-19.

The V gene is TRBV7-2, the J gene TRBJ2-1; D is uncertain. Trimming removed 5 bases at V and 0 bases at J, with 11 bases between. Germline values: CDR1 SGHTA, CDR2 FQGNSA. The CDR3 runs 15 residues. The CDR3 reads CASSTQVSSYNEQFF. The CDR3 DNA follows: TGTGCCAGCAGCACTCAGGTGAGCTCCTACAATGAGCAGTTCTTC.

The chain uses TRBV2 and TRBJ2-2, with no clear D. This CDR3 has 14 amino acids. Germline lookup yields CDR1 SNHLY and CDR2 FYNNEI. Trimming took off 3 bases at V and 1 base at J, with 6 bases between the two ends. CDR3 residues: CASSELRNTGELFF. The CDR3, as DNA: TGTGCCAGCAGTGAGCTGAGGAACACCGGGGAGCTGTTTTTT.

This chain links TRBV11-3 with TRBJ2-7; 8 bases fit TRBD1. Germline CDR1 is SGHNT and CDR2 is YENEEA. V lost 1 base to trimming and J lost 3 bases; unmatched junction nucleotides: 8. CDR3 length: 16 residues. The CDR3 loop reads CASSLAGDRYFYEQYF. The CDR3 DNA reads as TGTGCCAGCAGCTTAGCAGGGGACAGGTATTTCTACGAGCAGTACTTC.

The chain links TRBV11-1 to TRBJ2-1; 7 bases align to TRBD2. CDR3 size: 12 residues. Germline V gene sequence: CDR1 SGHAT, CDR2 FQDESV (reference sequence). Losses at the gene ends were 5 bases for V and 7 bases for J; bases not matched to a gene: 2. DNA of the CDR3: TGTGCCAGCAGCAGGGGAGGGAATGAGCAGTTCTTC. Its translation: CASSRGGNEQFF.

J is TRBJ2-5 and V is TRBV5-4; 12 bases line up with TRBD2. The length of the CDR3 is 16 residues. V lost 3 bases and J lost 5; bases outside the gene matches: 8. Germline values: CDR1 SGHNT, CDR2 YYREEE (reference sequence). The CDR3 DNA sequence: TGTGCCAGCAGCTCTTCTAGCGGGGGGGCCAGGGAGACCCAGTACTTC. Translating it yields CASSSSSGGARETQYF.

This clonotype was seen only once. Sequence at one end of the junction differs from germline and may be a read error. This chain links TRBV7-9 with TRBJ2-7, with D possibly being TRBD2 (6 bases). Germline lookup yields CDR1 SEHNR and CDR2 FQNEAQ (reference sequence). This CDR3 has 14 residues. The CDR3 nucleotides are TGCGCCAGCAGCTTGGCCGCGTCCGGGGGCGAGCAGTACTTC. Its translation: CASSLAASGGEQYF. The whole variable domain, remainder taken from reference TRBV7-9 and TRBJ2-7, is DTGVSQNPRHKITKRGQNVTFRCDPISEHNRLYWYRQTLGQGPEFLTYFQNEAQLEKSRLLSDRFSAERPKGSFSTLEIQRTEQGDSAMYLCASSLAASGGEQYFGPGTRLTVT.

The V call is TRBV7-8, the J call TRBJ2-1; D is perhaps TRBD2 (7 bases). Trimming cost V 5 bases and J 9 bases, with 17 bases left between them. Germline CDR1 is SGHVS and CDR2 is FQNEAQ. There are 14 residues in the CDR3. The CDR3 nucleotides are TGTGCCAGCAGCCCCCAGGCGGGGGCGGGTGAGCAGTTCTTC. Translated: CASSPQAGAGEQFF.

The chain links TRBV27 to TRBJ1-4; D unclear. V was shortened by 1 base and J by 3 bases, with 9 bases between the two germline ends. The CDR3 is made up of 15 amino acids. Per germline, CDR1 MNHEY and CDR2 SMNVEV (reference sequence). The CDR3 region has the DNA TGTGCCAGCAGTTTATTTGCACTCGCTAATGAAAAACTGTTTTTT. Encoded protein: CASSLFALANEKLFF.

The gene calls are TRBV6-1 and TRBJ1-1; a possible D gene is TRBD1 (6 bases). The CDR3 consists of 13 residues. V was shortened by 7 bases and J by 0 bases, with 9 bases between the two germline ends. Germline values: CDR1 MNHNS, CDR2 SASEGT. This CDR3 is CASNRDMNTEAFF. CDR3 sequence (DNA): TGTGCCAGCAACAGGGATATGAACACTGAAGCTTTCTTT.

The chain links TRBV7-2 to TRBJ2-5; 11 bases map to TRBD1. The germline V gene has CDR1 SGHTA and CDR2 FQGNSA. V lost 1 base to trimming and J lost 6 bases; unmatched junction nucleotides: 7. The CDR3 runs to 16 residues. Here the CDR3 reads CASSLEGTGGRKTQYF. For the CDR3, the DNA is TGTGCCAGCAGCTTAGAGGGGACAGGGGGACGGAAGACCCAGTACTTC.

The chain combines TRBV11-2 with TRBJ1-1; 7 nucleotides match TRBD1. The CDR3 has 14 amino acids. Germline CDR1 SGHAT, CDR2 FQNNGV. V shed 5 bases and J 4 bases; nucleotides not matched to a gene: 7. The CDR3 here is CASSRPGGGTEAFF. For the CDR3, the DNA is TGTGCCAGCAGCCGCCCAGGGGGAGGCACTGAAGCTTTCTTT.

The gene calls are TRBV7-2 and TRBJ1-2; 7 bases line up with TRBD1. V lost 5 bases and J lost 2; bases outside the gene matches: 2. Germline CDR1 SGHTA, CDR2 FQGNSA. The CDR3 has 13 amino acids. CDR3 DNA: TGTGCCAGCAGCAGGGGACAGAACTATGGCTACACCTTC. Translating gives CASSRGQNYGYTF.